The T cell receptor beta chain under discussion was sequenced for a study of T cell changes during pregnancy in multiple sclerosis. The CDR3 runs 18 residues. Losses at the gene ends were 4 bases for V and 6 bases for J; bases not matched to a gene: 17. Germline lookup yields CDR1 SGHVS and CDR2 FNYEAQ. Generated by immunoSEQ multiplex PCR, the TCRdb table keeps only in-frame clones and is missing some. The table shows 72,000 or so clones, with 93% occurring only once. The clonotype originates from a female donor with multiple sclerosis, enrolled in a pregnancy study. The gene calls are TRBV7-6 and TRBJ1-5, with TRBD1 matching over 8 bases. Sequenced material: peripheral blood, taken in the second trimester of pregnancy. CDR3 nucleotide sequence: TGTGCCAGCAGCTCACTCCCCCAGGATGGACAGGGAAGTCAGCCCCAGCATTTT. Encoded protein: CASSSLPQDGQGSQPQHF. The full variable domain, rest sourced from reference TRBV7-6 and TRBJ1-5, is GAGVSQSPRYKVTKRGQDVALRCDPISGHVSLYWYRQALGQGPEFLTYFNYEAQQDKSGLPNDRFSAERPEGSISTLTIQRTEQRDSAMYRCASSSLPQDGQGSQPQHFGDGTRLSIL.